The 25 T cell receptor beta chains below come from one sample, sequenced in a study of T cell responses to AZD1222 COVID-19 vaccine. The data were produced by immunoSEQ multiplex PCR, yet TCRdb's version contains in-frame clones alone and is incomplete. This sample has around 120,000 clones, with about nine tenths found just once. Sample: peripheral blood, taken 28 days after the second AZD1222 dose. The receptors were gathered from an adult who received the AZD1222 COVID-19 vaccine.

V and J are TRBV15 and TRBJ1-4; the match to TRBD1 covers 8 bases. After removal of 3 bases from V and 7 bases from J, the junction contained 7 bases not matched to a gene. The CDR3 has 15 amino acids. Germline V gene lookup returns CDR1 LNHNV and CDR2 YYDKDF (reference sequence). The CDR3 protein is CATSRDREVGEKLFF. DNA for the CDR3: TGTGCCACCAGCAGGGACAGGGAAGTAGGTGAAAAACTGTTTTTT.

This rearrangement joins TRBV28 to TRBJ1-5; TRBD1 might be the D (6 bases). The CDR3 has 15 amino acids. Germline values: CDR1 MDHEN, CDR2 SYDVKM. Trimming cost V 10 bases and J 4 bases, with 20 bases left between them. The CDR3 sequence: CATSPQGRGNQPQHF. The CDR3 coding sequence is TGTGCCACTTCACCACAGGGTAGGGGGAATCAGCCCCAGCATTTT. Supplemented by reference TRBV28 and TRBJ1-5, the full variable domain reads DVKVTQSSRYLVKRTGEKVFLECVQDMDHENMFWYRQDPGLGLRLIYFSYDVKMKEKGDIPEGYSVSREKKERFSLILESASTNQTSMYLCATSPQGRGNQPQHFGDGTRLSIL.

V gene TRBV2 combines with J gene TRBJ1-2; D possibly corresponds to TRBD1 (5 bases). The CDR3 sequence is 15 residues long. The germline V gene encodes CDR1 SNHLY and CDR2 FYNNEI. V dropped 6 bases and J dropped 0 bases, with 14 bases sitting between them. The CDR3 reads CASSPSPGTNYGYTF. CDR3 nucleotides: TGTGCCAGCAGCCCCTCGCCAGGGACTAACTATGGCTACACCTTC.

CDR3 region: CASRPRTGTGGVYGYTF. The CDR3 nucleotides read TGTGCCAGCAGACCACGAACCGGGACAGGGGGTGTCTATGGCTACACCTTC. The chain uses TRBV7-9 and TRBJ1-2; 11 bases are shared with TRBD1. This CDR3 comprises 17 residues. The germline V gene has CDR1 SEHNR and CDR2 FQNEAQ (reference sequence). J lost 4 bases, V lost 6 bases, and 13 bases had no gene match.

The chain links TRBV6-5 to TRBJ2-7; the D gene is possibly TRBD1 (5 bases). Between the trimmed V and J ends, which lost 0 bases and 3 bases, there was a span of 12 bases. Germline V gene sequence: CDR1 MNHEY, CDR2 SVGAGI. This CDR3 has 15 residues. The CDR3, as DNA: TGTGCCAGCAGTTACTCCTTTGAACAGGACTACGAGCAGTACTTC. Its translation: CASSYSFEQDYEQYF.

CDR3 protein: CASSQDRGGAPLAKNIQYF. CDR3 DNA: TGTGCCAGCAGCCAAGATCGAGGGGGCGCTCCCTTAGCCAAAAACATTCAGTACTTC. V is TRBV4-2 and J is TRBJ2-4; 7 nucleotides align to TRBD1. This CDR3 comprises 19 residues. V trimming: 0 bases; J trimming: 0 bases; junction bases outside the gene matches: 11. Germline values: CDR1 LGHNA, CDR2 YNFKEQ.

The J gene is TRBJ2-3, the V gene TRBV6-5; no reliable D call. The germline CDR1 and CDR2 sequences are MNHEY and SVGAGI. Trimming took off 4 bases at V and 2 bases at J, with 10 bases between the two ends. The CDR3 length is 14 residues. The chain's CDR3 is CASSLSSDTDTQYF. CDR3 DNA: TGTGCCAGCAGTTTATCGTCGGACACAGATACGCAGTATTTT.

The rearrangement links TRBV6-2 or TRBV6-3 to TRBJ2-7, with no clear D. CDR1 and CDR2 (germline): MNHEY, SVGEGT. Trimming removed 2 bases at V and 0 bases at J, with 11 bases between. The CDR3 extends over 15 amino acids. The CDR3 spells CASSYAGRFSYEQYF. The CDR3 bases are TGTGCCAGCAGTTACGCCGGTCGGTTCTCCTACGAGCAGTACTTC.

The V and J genes are TRBV2 and TRBJ2-1, with no clear D. The CDR3 spans 16 residues. The germline CDR1 and CDR2 sequences are SNHLY and FYNNEI. Trimming cost V 3 bases and J 0 bases, with 12 bases left between them. CDR3 coding DNA: TGTGCCAGCAGTGAGCAGGACGGAAGCTCCTACAATGAGCAGTTCTTC. Residues: CASSEQDGSSYNEQFF. Full variable domain (remainder filled in from reference TRBV2 and TRBJ2-1): EPEVTQTPSHQVTQMGQEVILRCVPISNHLYFYWYRQILGQKVEFLVSFYNNEISEKSEIFDDQFSVERPDGSNFTLKIRSTKLEDSAMYFCASSEQDGSSYNEQFFGPGTRLTVL.

The sample holds one count of this clone. CDR3 coding DNA: TGTGCCAGCAGCCAGGGACAGGCGTTCTCTGGAAACACCATATATTTT. This gives the protein CASSQGQAFSGNTIYF. V is TRBV3-1 (or the pseudogene TRBV3-2) and J is TRBJ1-3, with 8 positions matching TRBD1. Per germline, CDR1 LGHDT and CDR2 YNNKEL (reference sequence). The V segment lost 3 bases and the J segment 0 bases; nucleotides outside the gene matches: 4. CDR3 size: 16 residues.

CDR3: CASSLRDLTEAFF. The CDR3 nucleotides are TGTGCCAGCAGTTTACGGGACCTCACTGAAGCTTTCTTT. The chain links TRBV12-3 or TRBV12-4 to TRBJ1-1; TRBD1 is a possible D gene (5 bases). The CDR3 extends over 13 amino acids. Trimming pared 2 bases from V and 4 bases from J, leaving 8 bases between.

The chain joins TRBV4-1 to TRBJ1-1; TRBD1 agrees at 8 bases. Losses at the gene ends were 5 bases for V and 4 bases for J; bases not matched to a gene: 9. The CDR3 is 15 amino acids. From germline, CDR1 is MGHRA and CDR2 YSYEKL. The CDR3 loop reads CASSRGQGPITEAFF. CDR3 coding DNA: TGCGCCAGCAGCAGAGGACAGGGACCGATCACTGAAGCTTTCTTT.

This clone was detected once. The rearrangement joins TRBV12-3 or TRBV12-4 to TRBJ1-2; no definite D call. This CDR3 spans 12 amino acids. The V and J ends lost 3 bases and 3 bases respectively, with 5 bases between them. Here the CDR3 reads CASSFEDYGYTF. CDR3 in DNA: TGTGCCAGCAGTTTCGAAGACTATGGCTACACCTTC.

The rearrangement links TRBV6-5 to TRBJ1-5; the D is unclear. In germline, CDR1 is MNHEY, CDR2 SVGAGI. V lost 7 bases to trimming and J lost 4 bases, with 17 bases between them. The CDR3 is 15 amino acids. The CDR3 here is CASTNLYTGNQPQHF. The CDR3 region has the DNA TGTGCCAGCACCAACCTCTACACGGGGAATCAGCCCCAGCATTTT.

V and J are TRBV15 and TRBJ1-6, with D uncertain. The germline V gene encodes CDR1 LNHNV and CDR2 YYDKDF (reference sequence). With 1 base removed from V and 6 bases from J, the gap between germline ends came to 4 bases. This CDR3 comprises 13 residues. This CDR3 reads CATSRGSNSPLHF. The CDR3 DNA is TGTGCCACCAGCAGAGGGTCTAATTCACCCCTCCACTTT.

The chain combines TRBV7-2 with TRBJ1-1; D not resolved. The CDR3 totals 15 residues. Trimming removed 1 base at V and 0 bases at J, with 9 bases between. Per germline, CDR1 SGHTA and CDR2 FQGNSA. The CDR3 DNA reads as TGTGCCAGCAGCTTAGACGGGAGCATGAACACTGAAGCTTTCTTT. Encoded protein: CASSLDGSMNTEAFF.

The genes are TRBV6-5 and TRBJ1-5; a weak D match, TRBD1 (6 bases). V lost 6 bases, J lost 7 bases, and 13 bases lay in between. The CDR3 contains 13 residues. Germline assignment: CDR1 MNHEY and CDR2 SVGAGI. This chain's CDR3 is CASRRDTQQPQHF. CDR3 bases: TGTGCCAGCAGACGGGACACGCAGCAGCCCCAGCATTTT.

V gene TRBV7-3 combines with J gene TRBJ2-2, with D possibly matching TRBD2 (5 bases). Trimming cost V 3 bases and J 7 bases, with 15 bases left between them. Germline V gene data show CDR1 as SGHTA and CDR2 as FQGTGA. The CDR3 consists of 15 residues. The DNA of the CDR3 is TGTGCCAGCAGCTTGGCGGGTGGGTCCGGCGGGGAGCTGTTTTTT. It codes for CASSLAGGSGGELFF.

The rearrangement uses TRBV2 and TRBJ1-5, with D perhaps matching TRBD1 (5 bases). V shed 8 bases and J shed 2 bases, with 19 bases lying between them. The CDR3 consists of 16 residues. Looked up from germline, CDR1 is SNHLY and CDR2 is FYNNEI. CDR3 in DNA: TGTGCCAGCTTTGGGGAAGTGGGACGAGGCAATCAGCCCCAGCATTTT. It codes for CASFGEVGRGNQPQHF.

The count of this clone is one. The chain joins TRBV12-3 or TRBV12-4 to TRBJ1-6; D is ambiguous. V lost 3 bases to trimming and J lost 11 bases, with 8 bases between them. The CDR3 extends over 12 amino acids. CDR3 in DNA: TGTGCCAGCAGTTTCGGCGGCCCACCCCTCCACTTT. It yields the protein CASSFGGPPLHF.

The chain carries TRBV18 and TRBJ1-6, with TRBD1 matching over 8 bases. The CDR3 is made up of 17 amino acids. V lost 5 bases, J lost 6 bases, and 12 bases stayed unmatched. The V gene's germline CDR1 is KGHSH and CDR2 LQKENI. The CDR3 loop reads CASSTDGQGAINSPLHF. CDR3 sequence (DNA): TGTGCCAGCTCAACAGACGGACAGGGCGCTATTAATTCACCCCTCCACTTT.

This chain joins TRBV6-2 or TRBV6-3 and TRBJ1-5; perhaps TRBD1 as D (5 bases). CDR1 is MNHEY and CDR2 is SVGEGT in the germline V gene. Trimming cost V 5 bases and J 2 bases, with 16 bases left between them. CDR3 size: 16 residues. The CDR3 DNA is TGTGCCAGCAGTAATCGCTGGGGGATGGGCAATCAGCCCCAGCATTTT. The encoded protein is CASSNRWGMGNQPQHF.

V and J are TRBV9 and TRBJ1-2, with 7 bases fitting TRBD1. This CDR3 has 15 amino acids. Trimming cost V 4 bases and J 4 bases; bases outside gene matches: 10. Germline V gene lookup returns CDR1 SGDLS and CDR2 YYNGEE. Written as DNA, the CDR3 is TGTGCCAGCAGCCCTACCAGAGGGACAGTCTATGGCTACACCTTC. Translated, it gives CASSPTRGTVYGYTF. The variable domain in full, with the rest retrieved from reference TRBV9 and TRBJ1-2, is DSGVTQTPKHLITATGQRVTLRCSPRSGDLSVYWYQQSLDQGLQFLIQYYNGEERAKGNILERFSAQQFPDLHSELNLSSLELGDSALYFCASSPTRGTVYGYTFGSGTRLTVV.

The J gene is TRBJ2-1, the V gene TRBV20-1, with D unclear. This CDR3 has 11 amino acids. Germline CDR1 and CDR2: DFQATT and SNEGSKA (reference sequence). The CDR3 region has the DNA TGCAGCCAGGAGAGGTACAATGAGCAGTTCTTC. Translated, it gives CSQERYNEQFF.

The chain combines TRBV11-3 with TRBJ2-7; no definite D call. The germline V and J ends were trimmed by 2 bases and 6 bases, with 11 bases remaining between them. The CDR3 spans 13 residues. Germline-derived CDR1 and CDR2 are SGHNT and YENEEA. CDR3 loop: CASSLNPLSEQYF. CDR3 bases: TGTGCCAGCAGCTTAAACCCTCTTTCCGAGCAGTACTTC.